This note documents a single T cell receptor (beta chain) sequence. These data are taken from a study of blood T cell repertoires in COVID-19. Study at large: From the United States, Italy and Spain came samples of acute and convalescent COVID-19. Sample material is recorded as cDNA or gDNA derived from T cells, B-cell-depleted T cells, or PBMCs.

TCRdb's copy holds only in-frame clones and misses some; the assay was immunoSEQ multiplex PCR. The table shows 220,000 or so clones, with roughly 88% occurring only once. Germline loops: CDR1 SEHNR, CDR2 FQNEAQ (reference sequence). V lost 1 base, J lost 11 bases, and 11 bases lay in between. This CDR3 has 12 residues. Specimen: PBMCs or T cells enriched from blood (not recorded which). This clonotype was obtained from a woman in her fifties or sixties who had recovered from COVID-19. The chain is built from TRBV7-9 and TRBJ1-1; D ambiguous. Written as DNA, the CDR3 is TGTGCCAGCAGCTTAGGGACCTCGGGGGCTTTCTTT. This codes for CASSLGTSGAFF.